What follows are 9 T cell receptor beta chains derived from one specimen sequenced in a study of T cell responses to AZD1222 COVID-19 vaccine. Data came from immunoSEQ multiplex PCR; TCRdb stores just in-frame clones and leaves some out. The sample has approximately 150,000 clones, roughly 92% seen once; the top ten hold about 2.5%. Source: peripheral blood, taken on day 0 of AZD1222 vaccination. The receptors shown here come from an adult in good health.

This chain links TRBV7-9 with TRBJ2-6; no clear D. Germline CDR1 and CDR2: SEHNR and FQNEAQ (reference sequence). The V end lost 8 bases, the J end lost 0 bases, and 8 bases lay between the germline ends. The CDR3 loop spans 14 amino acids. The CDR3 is CASWRVSGANVLTF. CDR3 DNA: TGTGCCAGCTGGAGAGTCTCTGGGGCCAACGTCCTGACTTTC.

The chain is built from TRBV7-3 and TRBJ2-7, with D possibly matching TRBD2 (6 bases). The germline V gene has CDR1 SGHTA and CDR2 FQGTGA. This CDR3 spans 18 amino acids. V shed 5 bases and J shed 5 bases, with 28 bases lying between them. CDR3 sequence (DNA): TGTGCCAGCAGCATTGCTGGGGGACTTTTGGGGCCATCCCACGAGCAGTACTTC. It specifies CASSIAGGLLGPSHEQYF.

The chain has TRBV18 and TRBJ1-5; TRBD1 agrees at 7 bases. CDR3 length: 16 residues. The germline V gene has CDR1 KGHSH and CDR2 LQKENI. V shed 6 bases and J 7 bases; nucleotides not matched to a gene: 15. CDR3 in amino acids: CASSSPSPQGLQPQHF. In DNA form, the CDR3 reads TGTGCCAGCTCCTCACCATCCCCACAGGGGCTCCAGCCCCAGCATTTT.

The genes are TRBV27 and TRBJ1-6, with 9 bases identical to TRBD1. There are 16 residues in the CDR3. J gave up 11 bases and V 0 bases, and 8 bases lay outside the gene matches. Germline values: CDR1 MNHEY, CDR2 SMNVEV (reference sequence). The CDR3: CASSLSGTGFRPPLHF. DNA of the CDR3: TGTGCCAGCAGTTTATCGGGGACAGGGTTCAGGCCACCCCTCCACTTT.

The CDR3 DNA sequence: TGTGCCAGCAGCTTAAGCGGGAGTGGGAATTCACCCCTCCACTTT. It yields the protein CASSLSGSGNSPLHF. The chain joins TRBV7-2 to TRBJ1-6; D remains ambiguous. Trimming pared 2 bases from V and 7 bases from J, leaving 12 bases between. Per germline, CDR1 SGHTA and CDR2 FQGNSA. The CDR3 contains 15 residues.

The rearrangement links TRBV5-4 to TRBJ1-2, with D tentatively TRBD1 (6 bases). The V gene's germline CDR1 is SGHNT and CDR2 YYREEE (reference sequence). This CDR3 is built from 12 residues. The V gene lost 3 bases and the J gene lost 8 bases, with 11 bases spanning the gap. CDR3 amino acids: CASSSIQGGYTF. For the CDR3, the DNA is TGTGCCAGCAGCTCCATCCAGGGGGGCTACACCTTC.

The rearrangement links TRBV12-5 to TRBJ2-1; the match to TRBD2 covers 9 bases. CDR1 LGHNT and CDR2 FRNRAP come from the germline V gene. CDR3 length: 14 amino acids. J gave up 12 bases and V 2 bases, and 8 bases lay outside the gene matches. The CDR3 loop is CASGLRGREGRQFF. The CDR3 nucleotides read TGTGCTAGTGGTTTGCGCGGGAGGGAGGGCAGGCAGTTCTTC.

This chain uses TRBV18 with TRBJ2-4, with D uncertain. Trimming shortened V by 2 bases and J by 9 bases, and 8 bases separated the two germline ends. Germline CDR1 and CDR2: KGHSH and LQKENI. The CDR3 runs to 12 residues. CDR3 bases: TGTGCCAGCTCACCAGGTCTGGGCATTCAGTACTTC. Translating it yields CASSPGLGIQYF. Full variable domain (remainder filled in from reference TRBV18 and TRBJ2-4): NAGVMQNPRHLVRRRGQEARLRCSPMKGHSHVYWYRQLPEEGLKFMVYLQKENIIDESGMPKERFSAEFPKEGPSILRIQQVVRGDSAAYFCASSPGLGIQYFGAGTRLSVL.

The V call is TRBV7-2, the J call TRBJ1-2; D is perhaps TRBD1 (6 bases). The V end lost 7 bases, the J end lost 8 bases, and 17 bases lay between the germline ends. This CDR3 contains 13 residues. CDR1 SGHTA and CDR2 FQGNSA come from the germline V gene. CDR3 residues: CASTEYTGQGYTF. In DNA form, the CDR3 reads TGTGCCAGCACCGAATATACAGGGCAAGGCTACACCTTC.